The source of this T cell receptor (beta chain) is a study of cytomegalovirus exposure and HLA in healthy donors. This clone was observed a handful of times. This CDR3 is built from 15 residues. Trimming pared 4 bases from V and 1 base from J, leaving 13 bases between. CDR1 and CDR2 (germline): LNHDA, SQIVND (reference sequence). Primers for the PCR totalled 60 Vbeta and 13 Jbeta. The repertoire was sequenced with immunoSEQ multiplex PCR; TCRdb's copy has only in-frame clones and lacks some. The sample shows about 97,000 clones, roughly four fifths of them seen only once. The sequencing input was PBMCs. J is TRBJ1-1 and V is TRBV19, with D perhaps matching TRBD1 (6 bases). The receptor's source is a man aged 35-49 years in good health and CMV-seropositive. The CDR3 region is CASSRDNRRNTEAFF. CDR3 bases: TGTGCCAGTAGTAGGGACAATAGGAGGAACACTGAAGCTTTCTTT.